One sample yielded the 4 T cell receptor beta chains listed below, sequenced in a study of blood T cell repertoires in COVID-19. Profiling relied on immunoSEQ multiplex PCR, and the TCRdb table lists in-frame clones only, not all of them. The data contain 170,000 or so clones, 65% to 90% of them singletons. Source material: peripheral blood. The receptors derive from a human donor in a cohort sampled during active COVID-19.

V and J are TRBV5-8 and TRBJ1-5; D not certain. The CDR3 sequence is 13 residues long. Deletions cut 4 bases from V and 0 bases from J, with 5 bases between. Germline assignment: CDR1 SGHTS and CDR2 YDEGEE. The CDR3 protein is CASSTYSNQPQHF. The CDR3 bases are TGTGCCAGCAGCACCTATAGCAATCAGCCCCAGCATTTT.

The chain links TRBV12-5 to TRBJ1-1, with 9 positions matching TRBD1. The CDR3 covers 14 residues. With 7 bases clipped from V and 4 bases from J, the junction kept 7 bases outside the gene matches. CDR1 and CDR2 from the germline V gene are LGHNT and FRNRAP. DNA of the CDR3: TGTGCTAGTGTTCGGGACAGGGTAGGCACTGAAGCTTTCTTT. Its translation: CASVRDRVGTEAFF.

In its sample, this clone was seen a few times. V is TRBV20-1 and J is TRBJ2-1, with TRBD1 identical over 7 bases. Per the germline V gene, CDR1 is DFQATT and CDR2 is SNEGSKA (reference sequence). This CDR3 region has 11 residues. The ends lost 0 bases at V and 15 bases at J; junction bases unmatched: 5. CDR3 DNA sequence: TGCAGTGCTAGAGATTTGACAGGGACGTTCTTC. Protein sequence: CSARDLTGTFF.

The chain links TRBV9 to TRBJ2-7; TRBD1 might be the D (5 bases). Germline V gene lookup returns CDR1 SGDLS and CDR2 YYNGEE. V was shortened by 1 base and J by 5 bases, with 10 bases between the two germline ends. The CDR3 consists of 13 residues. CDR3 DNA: TGTGCCAGCAGCGTAAAGGGGAACAACGAGCAGTACTTC. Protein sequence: CASSVKGNNEQYF.